The rows below give T cell receptor beta chains drawn from one sample of a study of blood T cell repertoires in COVID-19. Profiled with immunoSEQ multiplex PCR; TCRdb holds only in-frame clones, not every one. The top ten hold 15% to 17% of the sample, which has some 41,000 clones, roughly 87% seen once. Sequencing was performed on peripheral blood. These receptors all come from a man between 65 and 85 years old with active COVID-19. The CDR3 runs from the conserved cysteine through the conserved F or W. Fields, in order: clone size, V gene, D gene, J gene, CDR3 DNA, CDR3 protein. A D gene is named only where the DNA matches it firmly. Rows give clone size only sometimes, using once, few, many, or a class for an expanded clone.

NA	TRBV5-1	TRBD1	TRBJ1-4	TGCGCCAGCAGCTTCGGGCAGGGGGATGAAAAACTGTTTTTT	CASSFGQGDEKLFF
NA	TRBV19	TRBD1	TRBJ2-2	TGTGCCAGTAGTCCCCCCGGGACAGGGAACACCGGGGAGCTGTTTTTT	CASSPPGTGNTGELFF
NA	TRBV2	NA	TRBJ2-2	TGTGCCAGCAGGGAATTAGATAGAGGGATCACCGGGGAGCTGTTTTTT	CASRELDRGITGELFF
NA	TRBV6-5	NA	TRBJ1-1	TGTGCCAGCAGTCCCTCCGGGGGGGCGCATGCTTTCTTT	CASSPSGGAHAFF
NA	TRBV9	NA	TRBJ1-1	TGTGCCAGCAGCGAAGCAGGGGTCCGGAACACTGAAGCTTTCTTT	CASSEAGVRNTEAFF
NA	TRBV7-6	NA	TRBJ2-3	TGTGCCAGCAGCTTATCCCCACTTTCGCATACGCAGTATTTT	CASSLSPLSHTQYF
NA	TRBV4-1	TRBD1	TRBJ1-2	TGCGCCAGCAGCCAAGATGTCGGACAGGGGCTCTATGGCTACACCTTC	CASSQDVGQGLYGYTF
few	TRBV11-3	NA	TRBJ1-1	TGTGCCAGCAGCTTAGGGCGGGGATCGACTGAAGCTTTCTTT	CASSLGRGSTEAFF
once	TRBV4-1	TRBD1	TRBJ1-3	TGCGCCAGCAGCCAGGGTCTACAGGGGTCCCCCTCTGGAAACACCATATATTTT	CASSQGLQGSPSGNTIYF
NA	TRBV11-2	NA	TRBJ2-5	TGTGCCAGCAGCTTACAAGGACTACCCCAAGAGACCCAGTACTTC	CASSLQGLPQETQYF
NA	TRBV7-9	TRBD2	TRBJ2-1	TGTGCCAGCAGCTTGGAGACTAGCATCCATGAGCAGTTCTTC	CASSLETSIHEQFF
NA	TRBV9	TRBD1	TRBJ1-3	TGTGCCAGCAGCGGGACAGGGGGCCTCGGAAACACCATATATTTT	CASSGTGGLGNTIYF
once	TRBV7-7	TRBD2	TRBJ2-1	TGTGCTAGCAGCTTCGGACTAGCGGGGACCAATGAGCAGTTCTTC	CASSFGLAGTNEQFF
NA	TRBV2	TRBD1	TRBJ2-1	TGTGCCAGCAGGAAGAACCGGGACAGGACCTACAATGAGCAGTTCTTC	CASRKNRDRTYNEQFF
NA	TRBV6-5	TRBD1	TRBJ1-2	TGTGCCAGCAGCGAGGACAGGCTCTATGGCTACACCTTC	CASSEDRLYGYTF
once	TRBV11-2	TRBD2	TRBJ2-4	TGTGCCAGCAGCCCCACGGGGGGGGGTGAGGCCAAAAACATTCAGTACTTC	CASSPTGGGEAKNIQYF
NA	TRBV2	TRBD1	TRBJ1-1	TGTGCCAGCAGTCTGGACAGGGGCACTGAAGCTTTCTTT	CASSLDRGTEAFF
NA	TRBV10-3	TRBD2	TRBJ2-3	TGTGCCCATGGGCCAGCGGGGGGATCCCACACAGATACGCAGTATTTT	CAHGPAGGSHTDTQYF
NA	TRBV6-6	NA	TRBJ1-5	TGTGCCAGCATGGGGGGGGTAAATCAGCCCCAGCATTTT	CASMGGVNQPQHF
NA	TRBV15	TRBD1	TRBJ1-1	TGTGCCACCAGCAGAGGATGGAGGGGGCAGTCAGCGAACACTGAAGCTTTCTTT	CATSRGWRGQSANTEAFF
NA	TRBV7-9	NA	TRBJ2-5	TGTGCCAGCAGCTTGGGAGCCGACGGGACCCAGTACTTC	CASSLGADGTQYF
NA	TRBV28	NA	TRBJ2-2	TGTGCCAGCAGTCCCCCCGCGACCGGGGAGCTGTTTTTT	CASSPPATGELFF
NA	TRBV7-9	NA	TRBJ2-3	TGTGCCAGCAGCTTACTAGACAGCGGGGATACGCAGTATTTT	CASSLLDSGDTQYF
once	TRBV3-1/TRBV3-2	NA	TRBJ1-6	TGTGCCAGCAGCCAAGGTCAGGCAGGGCATAATTCACCCCTCCACTTT	CASSQGQAGHNSPLHF
few	TRBV9	TRBD2	TRBJ2-3	TGTGCCAGCAGCGTAGCTAGCGGGGGGGATACGCAGTATTTT	CASSVASGGDTQYF
NA	TRBV7-8	NA	TRBJ2-7	TGTGCCAGCAGCTTAGAACTAGCCCGTTCCTACGAGCAGTACTTC	CASSLELARSYEQYF
NA	TRBV9	TRBD1	TRBJ1-3	TGTGCCAGCAGCGTAGACCTACAGGGGGCTTCTGGAAACACCATATATTTT	CASSVDLQGASGNTIYF
NA	TRBV5-1	TRBD1	TRBJ2-6	TGCGCCAGCAGCTACCAGACAGGGGAGTCAGCCAGCGGGGCCAACGTCCTGACTTTC	CASSYQTGESASGANVLTF
NA	TRBV5-8	TRBD1	TRBJ1-4	TGTGCCAGCAGCTTGGTTAATAGGGGGCGACTCGCTGAAAAACTGTTTTTT	CASSLVNRGRLAEKLFF
NA	TRBV13	NA	TRBJ1-1	TGTGCCAGCAGCTTTAGTCAGGCATCCGCTGAAGCTTTCTTT	CASSFSQASAEAFF
NA	TRBV3-1/TRBV3-2	NA	TRBJ1-2	TGTGCCAGCAGCCGTCAGGGTTATGATGGCTACACCTTC	CASSRQGYDGYTF
NA	TRBV19	TRBD1	TRBJ2-1	TGTGCCAGTAGTACCCGGGACAGGGACAATGAGCAGTTCTTC	CASSTRDRDNEQFF
NA	TRBV6-6	NA	TRBJ1-5	TGTGCCAGCAGTGAGCGAACCGACAATCAGCCCCAGCATTTT	CASSERTDNQPQHF
NA	TRBV7-3	TRBD1	TRBJ1-1	TGTGCCAGCAGTGGGGACAGGGATGGTGAAGCTTTCTTT	CASSGDRDGEAFF
NA	TRBV6-2/TRBV6-3	NA	TRBJ1-6	TGTGCCAGCAGTTACTCGTACGGCTATAATTCACCCCTCCACTTT	CASSYSYGYNSPLHF
NA	TRBV5-4	NA	TRBJ1-1	TGTGCCAGCAGCGGTGGGTTAGGGGGTGGCTCCACTGAAGCTTTCTTT	CASSGGLGGGSTEAFF
NA	TRBV11-2	NA	TRBJ1-5	TGTGCCAGCAGCTTCGCAGGTAGCAATCAGCCCCAGCATTTT	CASSFAGSNQPQHF
NA	TRBV19	NA	TRBJ1-3	TGTGCCAGCAGCCGGCTCCAGGGAACGGGAAACACCATATATTTT	CASSRLQGTGNTIYF
NA	TRBV7-6	TRBD1	TRBJ1-4	TGTGCCAGCAGCCCCTCCCGGGACAGGGATGAAAAACTGTTTTTT	CASSPSRDRDEKLFF
NA	TRBV10-2	TRBD1	TRBJ2-5	TGCGCCAGCAGTGAGTCTGGCTCAGGGGGAGAGACCCAGTACTTC	CASSESGSGGETQYF
few	TRBV14	NA	TRBJ1-5	TGTGCCAGCAGCCCGCCCGACAGGTCGAGCAATCAGCCCCAGCATTTT	CASSPPDRSSNQPQHF
NA	TRBV4-2	NA	TRBJ1-2	TGTGCCAGCAGCCAAGATATCGGAGCCTATGGCTACACCTTC	CASSQDIGAYGYTF
NA	TRBV7-3	TRBD2	TRBJ2-5	TGTGCCAGCAGCTTAGGCAGCGGGGCGCAAGAGACCCAGTACTTC	CASSLGSGAQETQYF
few	TRBV7-7	NA	TRBJ2-2	TGTGCTAGCAGCCTAGACAGGCCCTACGCCGGGGAGCTGTTTTTT	CASSLDRPYAGELFF
NA	TRBV18	TRBD1	TRBJ2-5	TGTGCCAGCTCACAGGGGGCCAGCGAGACCCAGTACTTC	CASSQGASETQYF
NA	TRBV4-2	TRBD1	TRBJ2-1	TGTGCCAGCAGCCCACAAGGACAGGGGCTCTACAATGAGCAGTTCTTC	CASSPQGQGLYNEQFF
NA	TRBV2	NA	TRBJ2-5	TGTGCCAGCTCGATCAGAGAGACCCAGTACTTC	CASSIRETQYF
NA	TRBV27	NA	TRBJ1-4	TGTGCCAGCAGTTTGACAGGCCTAGCCACAACTAATGAAAAACTGTTTTTT	CASSLTGLATTNEKLFF